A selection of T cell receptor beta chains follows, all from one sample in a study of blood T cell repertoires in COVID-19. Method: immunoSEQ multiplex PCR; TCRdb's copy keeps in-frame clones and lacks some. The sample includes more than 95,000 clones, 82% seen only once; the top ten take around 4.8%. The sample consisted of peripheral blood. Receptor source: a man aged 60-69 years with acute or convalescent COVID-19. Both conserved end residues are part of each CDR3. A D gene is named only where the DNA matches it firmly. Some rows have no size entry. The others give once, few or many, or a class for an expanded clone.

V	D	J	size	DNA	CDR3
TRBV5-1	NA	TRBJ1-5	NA	TGCGCCAGCAGCGAACAGGGAACAAGGAATCAGCCCCAGCATTTT	CASSEQGTRNQPQHF
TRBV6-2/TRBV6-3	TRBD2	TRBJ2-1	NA	TGTGCCAGCAGTCCCGGGACTAGCGAGGGCAATGAGCAGTTCTTC	CASSPGTSEGNEQFF
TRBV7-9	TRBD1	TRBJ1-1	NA	TGTGCCAGCAGCGCCCCGGGACAGAGGAACACTGAAGCTTTCTTT	CASSAPGQRNTEAFF
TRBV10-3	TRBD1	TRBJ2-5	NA	TGTGCCATCAGTAATGGACAGGAAGAGACCCAGTACTTC	CAISNGQEETQYF
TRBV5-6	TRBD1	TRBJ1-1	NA	TGTGCCAGCAGCTCGACAGGGGCCGACGACACTGAAGCTTTCTTT	CASSSTGADDTEAFF
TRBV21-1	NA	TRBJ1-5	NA	TGTGCCAGCCCTGAGCAGGTAGGTCAGCCCCAGCATTTT	CASPEQVGQPQHF
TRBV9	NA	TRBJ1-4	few	TGTGCCAGCAGCCCCCAAGTTGGGGGCCCAGAAAAACTGTTTTTT	CASSPQVGGPEKLFF
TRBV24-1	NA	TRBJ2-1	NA	TGTGCCACCGGAACAGGTCGGGAGCAGTTCTTC	CATGTGREQFF
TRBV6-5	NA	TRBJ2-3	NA	TGTGCCAGCAGTCTTTATAACTCAGATACGCAGTATTTT	CASSLYNSDTQYF
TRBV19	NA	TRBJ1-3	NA	TGTGCCAGTAGTATAGACAGATCATCTGGAAACACCATATATTTT	CASSIDRSSGNTIYF
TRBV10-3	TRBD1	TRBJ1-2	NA	TGTGCCATCAGGGACAGGGGGTATGGCTACACCTTC	CAIRDRGYGYTF
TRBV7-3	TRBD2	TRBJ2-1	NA	TGTGCCAGCAGCTTAGGGACTAGCGGGGGGGCAGAGGAGCAGTTCTTC	CASSLGTSGGAEEQFF
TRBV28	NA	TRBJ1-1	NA	TGTGCCAGCAGTTTGAGCGCCCTACGGTACACTGAAGCTTTCTTT	CASSLSALRYTEAFF
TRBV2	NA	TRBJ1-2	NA	TGTGCCAGCAGTGACGAGGGAACTAACTATGGCTACACCTTC	CASSDEGTNYGYTF
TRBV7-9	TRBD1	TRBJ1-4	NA	TGTGCCAGCAGCTTAGGAGGGGGCGGTGAAAAACTGTTTTTT	CASSLGGGGEKLFF
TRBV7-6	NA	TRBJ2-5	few	TGTGCCAGCAGCTTAGAGGGGTGGCAAGAGACCCAGTACTTC	CASSLEGWQETQYF
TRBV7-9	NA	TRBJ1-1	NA	TGTGCCAGCAGCTTAGCGCTCAGGGCGACCGCTGAAGCTTTCTTT	CASSLALRATAEAFF
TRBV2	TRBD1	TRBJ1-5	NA	TGTGCCAGCGTCGGTGACAGGGTTCGGCAGCCCCAGCATTTT	CASVGDRVRQPQHF
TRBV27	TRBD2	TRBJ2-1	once	TGTGCCAGCAGTTTAGGGCTAGCGGGCTACAATGAGCAGTTCTTC	CASSLGLAGYNEQFF
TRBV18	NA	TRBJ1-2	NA	TGTGCCAGCTCACCAGGGACACTTAACTATGGCTACACCTTC	CASSPGTLNYGYTF
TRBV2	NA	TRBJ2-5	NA	TGTGCCAGCAGCCGGGGGAGAGGCCCGGAGACCCAGTACTTC	CASSRGRGPETQYF
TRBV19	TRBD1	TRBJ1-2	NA	TGTGCCAGTACCATTGGACAGGCTTCTAACTATGGCTACACCTTC	CASTIGQASNYGYTF
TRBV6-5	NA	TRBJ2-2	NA	TGTGCCAGCAGTTATGCCGGGGTGATCGGGGAGCTGTTTTTT	CASSYAGVIGELFF
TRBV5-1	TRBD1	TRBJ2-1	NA	TGCGCCAGCAGCCCTACTCGGGACAGGGTAAATGAGCAGTTCTTC	CASSPTRDRVNEQFF
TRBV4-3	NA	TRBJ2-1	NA	TGCGCCAGCAGCCAAGAAGGCGGGGAATGGGCGATCAATGAGCAGTTCTTC	CASSQEGGEWAINEQFF
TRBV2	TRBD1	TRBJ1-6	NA	TGTGCCAGCAGTGAAAATACAGGGGCGGTGGGCTCACCCCTCCACTTT	CASSENTGAVGSPLHF
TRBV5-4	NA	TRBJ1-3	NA	TGTGCCAGCAGCCCAAGCGCTAGTTCCTCTGGAAACACCATATATTTT	CASSPSASSSGNTIYF
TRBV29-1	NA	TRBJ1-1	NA	TGCAGCGTGGCTGAGGGAGACGGAGCTTTCTTT	CSVAEGDGAFF